What follows describes a single T cell receptor beta chain. The sample originates from a study of blood T cell repertoires in COVID-19. Study in general: The United States, Italy and Spain provided the acute and convalescent COVID-19 samples. In each case, the material was cDNA or gDNA derived from T cells, B-cell-depleted T cells, or PBMCs.

V lost 3 bases and J lost 4; bases outside the gene matches: 7. Germline loops: CDR1 SGHRS, CDR2 YFSETQ. This CDR3 has 16 amino acids. Data came from immunoSEQ multiplex PCR; TCRdb stores just in-frame clones and leaves some out. This table holds tens of thousands of clones, about 82% found once. The chain uses TRBV5-1 and TRBJ2-3, with TRBD1 identical over 11 bases. The sequencing sample was made of peripheral blood. This receptor was identified in a human donor in a cohort sampled during active COVID-19. The CDR3 region is CASSYHRDRGADTQYF. The CDR3 DNA reads as TGCGCCAGCAGCTACCACCGGGACAGGGGGGCAGATACGCAGTATTTT. Drawing the rest from reference TRBV5-1 and TRBJ2-3, the complete variable domain is KAGVTQTPRYLIKTRGQQVTLSCSPISGHRSVSWYQQTPGQGLQFLFEYFSETQRNKGNFPGRFSGRQFSNSRSEMNVSTLELGDSALYLCASSYHRDRGADTQYFGPGTRLTVL.